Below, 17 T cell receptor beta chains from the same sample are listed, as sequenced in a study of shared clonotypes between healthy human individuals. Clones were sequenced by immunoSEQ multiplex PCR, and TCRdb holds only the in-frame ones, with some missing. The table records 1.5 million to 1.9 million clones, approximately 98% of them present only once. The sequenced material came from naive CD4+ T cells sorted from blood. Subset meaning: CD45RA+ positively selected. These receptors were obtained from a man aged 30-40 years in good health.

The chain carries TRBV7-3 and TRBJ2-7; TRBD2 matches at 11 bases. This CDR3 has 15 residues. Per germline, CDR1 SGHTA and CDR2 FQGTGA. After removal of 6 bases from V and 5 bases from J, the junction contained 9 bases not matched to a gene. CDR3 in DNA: TGTGCCAGCAGGTCTACTAGCGGGAGTCGAAACGAGCAGTACTTC. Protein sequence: CASRSTSGSRNEQYF.

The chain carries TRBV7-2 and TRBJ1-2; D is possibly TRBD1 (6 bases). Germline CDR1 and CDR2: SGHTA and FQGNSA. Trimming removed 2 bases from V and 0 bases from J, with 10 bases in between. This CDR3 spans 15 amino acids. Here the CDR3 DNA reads TGTGCCAGCAGCTTACGGGGGGCTCCTAACTATGGCTACACCTTC. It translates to CASSLRGAPNYGYTF.

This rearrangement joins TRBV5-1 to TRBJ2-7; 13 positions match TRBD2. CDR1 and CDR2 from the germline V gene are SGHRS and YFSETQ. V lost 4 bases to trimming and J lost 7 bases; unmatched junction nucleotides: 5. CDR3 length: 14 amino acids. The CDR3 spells CASSPLAGGDEQYF. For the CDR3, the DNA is TGCGCCAGCAGCCCACTAGCGGGAGGGGATGAGCAGTACTTC. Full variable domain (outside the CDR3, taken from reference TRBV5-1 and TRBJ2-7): KAGVTQTPRYLIKTRGQQVTLSCSPISGHRSVSWYQQTPGQGLQFLFEYFSETQRNKGNFPGRFSGRQFSNSRSEMNVSTLELGDSALYLCASSPLAGGDEQYFGPGTRLTVT.

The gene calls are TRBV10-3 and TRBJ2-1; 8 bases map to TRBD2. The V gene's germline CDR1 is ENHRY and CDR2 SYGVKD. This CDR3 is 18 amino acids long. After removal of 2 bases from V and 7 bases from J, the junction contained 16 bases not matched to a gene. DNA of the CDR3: TGTGCCATCAGTGAGGTACTGGGAAAGCGGGAGCGGGGTAATGAGCAGTTCTTC. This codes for CAISEVLGKRERGNEQFF.

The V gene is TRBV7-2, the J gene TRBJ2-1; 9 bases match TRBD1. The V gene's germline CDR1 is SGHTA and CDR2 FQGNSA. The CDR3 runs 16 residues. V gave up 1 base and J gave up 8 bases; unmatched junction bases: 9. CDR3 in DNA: TGTGCCAGCAGCTTAGTGGGACAGGGAAGTGTCTATGAGCAGTTCTTC. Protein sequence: CASSLVGQGSVYEQFF. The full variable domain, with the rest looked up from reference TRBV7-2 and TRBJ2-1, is GAGVSQSPSNKVTEKGKDVELRCDPISGHTALYWYRQSLGQGLEFLIYFQGNSAPDKSGLPSDRFSAERTGGSVSTLTIQRTQQEDSAVYLCASSLVGQGSVYEQFFGPGTRLTVL.

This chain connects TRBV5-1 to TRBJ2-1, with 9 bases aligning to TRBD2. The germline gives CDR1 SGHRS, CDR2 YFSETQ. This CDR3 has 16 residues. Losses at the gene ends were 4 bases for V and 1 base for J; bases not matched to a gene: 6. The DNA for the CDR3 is TGCGCCAGCAGCCCTGTAGCGGGAGTTTCCTACAATGAGCAGTTCTTC. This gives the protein CASSPVAGVSYNEQFF.

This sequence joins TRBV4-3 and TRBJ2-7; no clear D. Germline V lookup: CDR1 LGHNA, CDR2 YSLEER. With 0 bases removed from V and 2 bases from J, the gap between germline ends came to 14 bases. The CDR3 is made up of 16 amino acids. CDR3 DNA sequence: TGCGCCAGCAGCCAAGATCAAGGTGGTGATCCCTACGAGCAGTACTTC. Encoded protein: CASSQDQGGDPYEQYF.

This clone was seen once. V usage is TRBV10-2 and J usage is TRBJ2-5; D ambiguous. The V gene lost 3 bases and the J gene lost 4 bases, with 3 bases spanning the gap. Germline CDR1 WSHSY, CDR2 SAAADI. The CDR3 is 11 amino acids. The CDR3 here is CASSESETQYF. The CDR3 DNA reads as TGCGCCAGCAGTGAATCAGAGACCCAGTACTTC.

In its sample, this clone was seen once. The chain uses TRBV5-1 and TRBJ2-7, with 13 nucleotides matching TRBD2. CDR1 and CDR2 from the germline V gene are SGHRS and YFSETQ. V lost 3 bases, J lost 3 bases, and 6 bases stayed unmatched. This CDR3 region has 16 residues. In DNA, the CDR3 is TGCGCCAGCAGCTCTGGGACTAGCGGGAAACTCTACGAGCAGTACTTC. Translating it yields CASSSGTSGKLYEQYF.

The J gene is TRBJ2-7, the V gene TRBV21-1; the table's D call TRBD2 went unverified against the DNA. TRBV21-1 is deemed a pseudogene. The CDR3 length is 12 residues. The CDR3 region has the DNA TGTGCCAGGACTTTTTACTCCTACGAGCAGTACTTC. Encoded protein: CARTFYSYEQYF.

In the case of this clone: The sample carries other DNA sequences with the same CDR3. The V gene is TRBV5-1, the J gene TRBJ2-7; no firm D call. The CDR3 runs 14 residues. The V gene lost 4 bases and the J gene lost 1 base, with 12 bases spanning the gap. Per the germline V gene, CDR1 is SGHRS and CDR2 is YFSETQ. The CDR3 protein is CASSPTGPSYEQYF. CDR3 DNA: TGCGCCAGCAGCCCGACGGGCCCATCCTACGAGCAGTACTTC.

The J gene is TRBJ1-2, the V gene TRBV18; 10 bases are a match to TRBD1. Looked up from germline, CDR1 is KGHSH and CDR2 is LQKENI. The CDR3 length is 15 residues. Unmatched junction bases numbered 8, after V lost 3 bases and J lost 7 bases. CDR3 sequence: CASSPRDRGSFGYTF. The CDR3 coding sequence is TGTGCCAGCTCACCCCGGGACAGGGGCTCTTTTGGCTACACCTTC.

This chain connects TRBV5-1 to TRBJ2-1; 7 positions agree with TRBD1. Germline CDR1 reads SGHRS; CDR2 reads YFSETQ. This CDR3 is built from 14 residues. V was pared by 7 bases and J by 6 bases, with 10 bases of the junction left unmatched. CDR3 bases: TGCGCCAGCGGAGACAGGGTGGGCGGCAATGAGCAGTTCTTC. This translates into CASGDRVGGNEQFF.

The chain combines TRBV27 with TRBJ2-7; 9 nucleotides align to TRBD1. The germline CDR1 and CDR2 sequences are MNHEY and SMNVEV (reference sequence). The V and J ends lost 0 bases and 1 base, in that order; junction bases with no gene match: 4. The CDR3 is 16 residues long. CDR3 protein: CASSLSGTGISYEQYF. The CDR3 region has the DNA TGTGCCAGCAGTTTATCGGGGACAGGGATTTCCTACGAGCAGTACTTC.

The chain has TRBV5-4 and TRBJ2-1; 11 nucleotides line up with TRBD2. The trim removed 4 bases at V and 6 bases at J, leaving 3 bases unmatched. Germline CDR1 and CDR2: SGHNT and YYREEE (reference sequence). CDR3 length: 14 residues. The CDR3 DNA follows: TGTGCCAGCAGCCCCGGACTAGCGGGCAATGAGCAGTTCTTC. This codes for CASSPGLAGNEQFF. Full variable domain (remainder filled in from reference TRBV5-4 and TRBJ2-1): ETGVTQSPTHLIKTRGQQVTLRCSSQSGHNTVSWYQQALGQGPQFIFQYYREEENGRGNFPPRFSGLQFPNYSSELNVNALELDDSALYLCASSPGLAGNEQFFGPGTRLTVL.

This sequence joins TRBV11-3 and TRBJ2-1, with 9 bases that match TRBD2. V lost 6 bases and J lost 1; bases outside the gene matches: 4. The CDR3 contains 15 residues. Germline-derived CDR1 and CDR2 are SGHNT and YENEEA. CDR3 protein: CASSTAGGSYNEQFF. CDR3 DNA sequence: TGTGCCAGCAGTACGGCGGGAGGGTCCTACAATGAGCAGTTCTTC.

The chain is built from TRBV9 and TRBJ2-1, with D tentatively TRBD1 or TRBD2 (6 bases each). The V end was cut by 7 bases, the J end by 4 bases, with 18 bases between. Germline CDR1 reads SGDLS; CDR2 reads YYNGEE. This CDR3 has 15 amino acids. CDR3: CASSQERGVYNEQFF. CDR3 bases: TGTGCCAGCTCCCAAGAAAGGGGGGTTTACAATGAGCAGTTCTTC.